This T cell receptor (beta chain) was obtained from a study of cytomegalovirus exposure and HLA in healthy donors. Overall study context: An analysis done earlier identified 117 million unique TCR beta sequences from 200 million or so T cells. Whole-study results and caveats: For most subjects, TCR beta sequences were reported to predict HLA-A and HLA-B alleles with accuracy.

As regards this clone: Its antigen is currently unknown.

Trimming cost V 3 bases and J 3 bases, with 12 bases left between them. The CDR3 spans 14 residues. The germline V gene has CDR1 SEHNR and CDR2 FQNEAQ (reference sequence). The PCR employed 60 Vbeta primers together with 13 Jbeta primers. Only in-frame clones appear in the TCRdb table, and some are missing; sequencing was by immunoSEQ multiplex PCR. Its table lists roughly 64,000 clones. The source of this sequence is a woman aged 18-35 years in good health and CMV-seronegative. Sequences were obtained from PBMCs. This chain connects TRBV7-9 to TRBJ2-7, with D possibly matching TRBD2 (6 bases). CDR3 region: CASSFTGSRYEQYF. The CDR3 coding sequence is TGTGCCAGCAGCTTTACCGGGAGTCGCTACGAGCAGTACTTC.